This T cell receptor (beta chain) stems from a study of graft-versus-host responses after intestinal transplantation. Study in general: Anti-thymocyte globulin was used for induction in all recipients, who then took tacrolimus and steroids for approximately 3 years. The study, taken as a whole, reports: Allografts of patients with graft-donor T cell macrochimerism showed high graft-versus-host to host-versus-graft clone ratios. HvG clone declines early post-transplant were associated with peak circulating GvH levels. Among recipient marrow samples, GvH clones were found; some appeared first in ileum or blood.

The CDR3 is made up of 15 amino acids. The germline V gene encodes CDR1 SQVTM and CDR2 ANQGSEA. Germline trimming cut 3 bases from V and 8 bases from J; bases unmatched to any gene: 14. A word on this clone: The target antigen is unknown.

The protocol was immunoSEQ multiplex PCR, while the TCRdb copy is restricted to in-frame clones and leaves out a portion. The sample records around 90,000 clones, 85% to 95% being singletons. The clonotype originates from a human donor who was the organ donor for an intestinal transplant. The rearrangement links TRBV29-1 to TRBJ2-7, with 9 bases that match TRBD2. The sample here was unstimulated CD8+ T cells sorted from spleen or lymph node cells, taken before transplant. CDR3: CSVDTGGGDWTKQYF. The CDR3 region has the DNA TGCAGCGTTGATACCGGCGGGGGGGACTGGACTAAGCAGTACTTC.